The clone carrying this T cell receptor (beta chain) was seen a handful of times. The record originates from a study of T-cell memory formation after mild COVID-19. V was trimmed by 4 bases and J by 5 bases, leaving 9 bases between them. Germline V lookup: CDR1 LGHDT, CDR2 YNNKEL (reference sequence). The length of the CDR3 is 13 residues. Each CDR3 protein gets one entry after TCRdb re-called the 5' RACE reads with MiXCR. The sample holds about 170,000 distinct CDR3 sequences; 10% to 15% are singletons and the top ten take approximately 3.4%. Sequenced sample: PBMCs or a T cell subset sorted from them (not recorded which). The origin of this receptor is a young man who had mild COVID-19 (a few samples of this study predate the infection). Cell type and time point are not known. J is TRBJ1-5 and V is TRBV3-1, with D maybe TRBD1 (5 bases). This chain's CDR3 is CASSPMTDQPQHF. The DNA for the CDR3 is TGTGCCAGCAGCCCAATGACAGATCAGCCCCAGCATTTT. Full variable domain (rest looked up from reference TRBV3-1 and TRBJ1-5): DTAVSQTPKYLVTQMGNDKSIKCEQNLGHDTMYWYKQDSKKFLKIMFSYNNKELIINETVPNRFSPKSPDKAHLNLHINSLELGDSAVYFCASSPMTDQPQHFGDGTRLSIL.